This record concerns one T cell receptor (beta chain) sequence. The data were taken from a study of OX40 agonist ivuxolimab in advanced cancers. Looking at the study overall: Ivuxolimab, which is an agonistic anti-OX40 (CD134) antibody, was administered to the patients. Ivuxolimab was delivered to patients intravenously every 2 weeks at doses spanning 0.01 to 10 mg/kg. Earlier anti-PD-1, anti-PD-L1 or anti-CTLA-4 therapy was permitted; 35% to 50% had received some.

Using immunoSEQ multiplex PCR, the repertoire was profiled, and TCRdb retains in-frame clones only, with some absent. The sample has fewer than 100,000 clones, around 90% seen once. The CDR3 is 12 residues long. V was shortened by 6 bases and J by 6 bases, with 12 bases between the two germline ends. CDR1 WNHNN and CDR2 SYGVQD come from the germline V gene (reference sequence). This receptor was obtained from an adult with an advanced solid tumor such as melanoma, head and neck, liver or kidney cancer. V and J are TRBV10-1 and TRBJ2-7, with D possibly being TRBD2 (6 bases). The sequences come from CD4+ or CD8+ T cells sorted from blood, collected in a trial of the OX40 agonist ivuxolimab. CDR3 sequence (DNA): TGCGCCAGCAGCTTATACGGGGGCGAGCAGTACTTC. Its translation is CASSLYGGEQYF.